A few counts support the clone carrying this TCR beta chain. The junction had 6 bases not matched to a gene; V was cut back by 1 base and J by 1 base. This CDR3 has 16 amino acids. The germline CDR1 and CDR2 sequences are KGHSH and LQKENI. This record comes from a study of OX40 agonist ivuxolimab in advanced cancers. This table comes from immunoSEQ multiplex PCR, and its TCRdb copy is limited to in-frame clones, with some not included. The sample carries around 67,000 clones, 80% recorded once. Specimen: CD4+ or CD8+ T cells sorted from blood, collected in a trial of the OX40 agonist ivuxolimab. V and J are TRBV18 and TRBJ2-7, with TRBD2 identical over 8 bases. The TCR was taken from an adult with an advanced solid tumor such as melanoma, head and neck, liver or kidney cancer. The CDR3 reads CASSPRSGGSSYEQYF. Here the CDR3 DNA reads TGTGCCAGCTCACCACGCTCGGGGGGGTCGTCCTACGAGCAGTACTTC.